These T cell receptor beta chains were read from a single sample in a study of control samples from healthy donors and cancer patients. The data were produced by immunoSEQ multiplex PCR, yet TCRdb's version contains in-frame clones alone and is incomplete. The data contain about 49,000 clones, approximately 83% of them singletons. The material sequenced was PBMCs. All receptors come from a woman aged 45 to 65 with lung cancer. CDR3s leave out the opening cysteine and the closing phenylalanine or tryptophan. Size is stated for part of the rows, as once, few or many counts, or as a class when the clone is expanded.

V	size	J	CDR3
TRBV19	.	TRBJ2-7	ASSMSGLGYEQY
TRBV3-1/TRBV3-2	once	TRBJ2-3	ASSPGTSGVTQY
TRBV19	.	TRBJ1-6	ASSIPTSTGPLSSYNSPLH
TRBV11-2	.	TRBJ1-3	ASSQRDRGFGNGNTIY
TRBV2	.	TRBJ1-5	ASSERQGVVKPQH
TRBV29-1	.	TRBJ2-3	SVEVLGDTQY
TRBV7-2	.	TRBJ2-7	ASSLYSREYEQY
TRBV7-8	.	TRBJ2-2	ASSLLLKNTGELF
TRBV7-2	.	TRBJ2-5	ASSSTETQY
TRBV27	.	TRBJ1-4	ASSQIGDEKLF
TRBV7-9	few	TRBJ1-1	ASSLEGNRGAF
TRBV11-3	.	TRBJ2-4	ASSPIWRGENIQY
TRBV6-5	.	TRBJ2-3	ASSYSSGELQY